Listed below are T cell receptor beta chains from one sample, sequenced in a study of long-term antiretroviral therapy in people with HIV. TCRdb's table, derived via immunoSEQ multiplex PCR, lists solely in-frame clones and lacks some. The table includes around 9,200 clones, about three quarters detected once. Sequenced material: unsorted PBMCs, taken 0.6 years before starting antiretroviral therapy. These receptors all come from a man in his forties with HIV. The CDR3 runs from the conserved cysteine through the conserved F or W. D genes are given only for firm matches. Clone size is stated in some rows and not others, as once, few, many or a class when expanded.

V: TRBV6-6
J: TRBJ1-2
length: 12
D: NA
size: NA
CDR3: CASKGSWGGYTF
DNA: TGTGCCAGCAAAGGCTCGTGGGGAGGCTACACCTTC

V: TRBV5-1
J: TRBJ1-1
length: 17
D: TRBD1
size: NA
CDR3: CASSSMGIDREGTEAFF
DNA: TGCGCCAGCAGCTCGATGGGGATCGACAGGGAAGGCACTGAAGCTTTCTTT

V: TRBV21-1
J: TRBJ2-7
length: 12
D: NA
size: NA
CDR3: CASSKASYEQYF
DNA: TGTGCCAGCAGCAAAGCCAGCTACGAGCAGTACTTC

V: TRBV9
J: TRBJ1-1
length: 16
D: TRBD1
size: NA
CDR3: CASSANHRGDYTEAFF
DNA: TGTGCCAGCAGCGCGAATCACAGGGGAGACTACACTGAAGCTTTCTTT

V: TRBV27
J: TRBJ1-2
length: 15
D: NA
size: NA
CDR3: CASSSGGRDNYGYTF
DNA: TGTGCCAGCAGTTCGGGCGGGCGGGATAACTATGGCTACACCTTC

V: TRBV18
J: TRBJ1-1
length: 15
D: NA
size: NA
CDR3: CASSPRPELNTEAFF
DNA: TGTGCCAGCTCACCCCGCCCAGAATTGAACACTGAAGCTTTCTTT

V: TRBV10-3
J: TRBJ1-6
length: 14
D: TRBD1
size: few
CDR3: CAISGTGANSPLHF
DNA: TGTGCCATCAGTGGGACAGGCGCGAATTCACCCCTCCACTTT

V: TRBV11-2
J: TRBJ2-2
length: 14
D: NA
size: NA
CDR3: CASSLEGAGGELFF
DNA: TGTGCCAGCAGCTTAGAGGGGGCCGGCGGGGAGCTGTTTTTT

V: TRBV12-5
J: TRBJ2-7
length: 13
D: NA
size: NA
CDR3: CASGRGGPYEQYF
DNA: TGTGCTAGTGGTAGAGGCGGGCCCTACGAGCAGTACTTC

V: TRBV5-1
J: TRBJ1-2
length: 14
D: NA
size: once
CDR3: CASSLDVGGGGYTF
DNA: TGCGCCAGCAGCTTGGACGTAGGCGGGGGTGGCTACACCTTC

V: TRBV7-9
J: TRBJ2-7
length: 14
D: TRBD2
size: once
CDR3: CASSLSAGVYEQYF
DNA: TGTGCCAGCAGCTTATCCGCGGGGGTCTACGAGCAGTACTTC

V: TRBV10-2
J: TRBJ2-7
length: 14
D: TRBD2
size: NA
CDR3: CASSDAGGDYEQYF
DNA: TGCGCCAGCAGTGATGCGGGGGGAGACTACGAGCAGTACTTC

V: TRBV18
J: TRBJ2-3
length: 15
D: TRBD1
size: NA
CDR3: CASSPDRAPTDTQYF
DNA: TGTGCCAGCTCACCGGACAGGGCCCCCACAGATACGCAGTATTTT

V: TRBV11-3
J: TRBJ2-3
length: 16
D: TRBD1
size: NA
CDR3: CASSWGQGALADTQYF
DNA: TGTGCCAGCAGCTGGGGACAGGGGGCGCTGGCAGATACGCAGTATTTT

V: TRBV30
J: TRBJ1-2
length: 12
D: NA
size: once
CDR3: CAWVGQAGGYTF
DNA: TGTGCCTGGGTCGGGCAAGCAGGTGGCTACACCTTC

V: TRBV7-2
J: TRBJ2-7
length: 15
D: NA
size: NA
CDR3: CASSPTGRLGSEQYF
DNA: TGTGCCAGCAGTCCCACAGGGCGGTTAGGGAGCGAGCAGTACTTC

V: TRBV5-1
J: TRBJ1-4
length: 14
D: NA
size: NA
CDR3: CASSLNGHEEKLFF
DNA: TGCGCCAGCAGCTTGAACGGGCACGAGGAAAAACTGTTTTTT

V: TRBV11-3
J: TRBJ2-7
length: 13
D: NA
size: NA
CDR3: CASSPSGHREQYF
DNA: TGTGCCAGCAGCCCCTCGGGCCACAGGGAGCAGTACTTC

V: TRBV5-1
J: TRBJ2-7
length: 16
D: TRBD1
size: once
CDR3: CASSYNVGQGQNEQYF
DNA: TGCGCCAGCAGTTACAATGTAGGACAGGGACAGAACGAGCAGTACTTC

V: TRBV9
J: TRBJ1-6
length: 14
D: NA
size: NA
CDR3: CASTNRERDSPLHF
DNA: TGTGCCAGCACCAACAGGGAGAGGGATTCACCCCTCCACTTT

V: TRBV27
J: TRBJ2-1
length: 14
D: TRBD1
size: NA
CDR3: CASSPGGAYNEQFF
DNA: TGTGCCAGCAGCCCAGGGGGCGCGTACAATGAGCAGTTCTTC

V: TRBV19
J: TRBJ1-1
length: 12
D: NA
size: NA
CDR3: CASRDRNREAFF
DNA: TGTGCCAGTAGGGACCGAAACCGAGAAGCTTTCTTT

V: TRBV30
J: TRBJ1-1
length: 11
D: NA
size: NA
CDR3: CAWSIWVEAFF
DNA: TGTGCCTGGAGTATATGGGTTGAAGCTTTCTTT

V: TRBV7-8
J: TRBJ1-3
length: 14
D: NA
size: NA
CDR3: CASSPGDSGNTIYF
DNA: TGTGCCAGCAGCCCAGGGGACTCTGGAAACACCATATATTTT

V: TRBV4-1
J: TRBJ2-2
length: 15
D: NA
size: few
CDR3: CASSRVGGNTGELFF
DNA: TGCGCCAGCAGTCGGGTTGGGGGGAACACCGGGGAGCTGTTTTTT

V: TRBV4-1
J: TRBJ2-3
length: 16
D: TRBD2
size: NA
CDR3: CASSQDLAGARVGQYF
DNA: TGCGCCAGCAGCCAAGATCTAGCGGGGGCTCGGGTCGGGCAGTATTTT

V: TRBV7-3
J: TRBJ2-1
length: 17
D: TRBD2
size: NA
CDR3: CASSLIAGGSSYNEQFF
DNA: TGTGCCAGCAGCTTAATAGCGGGGGGCTCCTCCTACAATGAGCAGTTCTTC

V: TRBV2
J: TRBJ2-5
length: 13
D: NA
size: NA
CDR3: CASSEGSQETQYF
DNA: TGTGCCAGCAGTGAAGGCTCCCAAGAGACCCAGTACTTC

V: TRBV5-6
J: TRBJ2-2
length: 16
D: NA
size: NA
CDR3: CASSLVQGTNTGELFF
DNA: TGTGCCAGCAGCTTGGTTCAGGGGACGAACACCGGGGAGCTGTTTTTT

V: TRBV6-5
J: TRBJ1-5
length: 15
D: NA
size: NA
CDR3: CASSRAATGNQPQHF
DNA: TGTGCCAGCAGCCGAGCCGCAACAGGAAATCAGCCCCAGCATTTT

V: TRBV19
J: TRBJ1-6
length: 13
D: NA
size: once
CDR3: CASSVQGNSPLHF
DNA: TGTGCCAGTAGTGTCCAGGGGAATTCACCCCTCCACTTT

V: TRBV5-8
J: TRBJ2-7
length: 19
D: NA
size: once
CDR3: CASSFLPPLTGGVSYEQYF
DNA: TGTGCCAGCAGCTTTTTGCCCCCCCTGACAGGAGGGGTCTCCTACGAGCAGTACTTC

V: TRBV11-2
J: TRBJ1-5
length: 12
D: NA
size: few
CDR3: CASSLEGQPQHF
DNA: TGTGCCAGCAGCTTAGAAGGTCAGCCCCAGCATTTT

V: TRBV6-4
J: TRBJ2-1
length: 12
D: NA
size: NA
CDR3: CASSGSGGEQFF
DNA: TGTGCCAGCAGTGGGAGCGGTGGGGAGCAGTTCTTC

V: TRBV18
J: TRBJ1-1
length: 14
D: TRBD1
size: NA
CDR3: CASSPGQAQNEAFF
DNA: TGTGCCAGCTCCCCGGGACAGGCCCAAAATGAAGCTTTCTTT